The rows below give T cell receptor beta chains drawn from one sample of a study of CD8 T cells in ankylosing spondylitis. TCRdb ran MiXCR on the 5' RACE reads and lists one entry per CDR3 protein. The sample comprises under 300,000 distinct CDR3 sequences, around 10% of which are singletons, and around 6.5% rests with the top ten. The sample consisted of blood, either unsorted or a sorted T cell fraction (not recorded which). These receptors were collected from a male donor with ankylosing spondylitis or in good health (not recorded which). The CDR3 runs from the conserved cysteine through the conserved F or W. D genes are given only for firm matches. Size tells how often a clone was seen (once, few, many) or the class of an expanded clone, and some rows leave it out.

TRBJ2-5,-,TRBV28,TRBD1,TGTGCCAGCAGACCGGGGACAGTCCAAGAGACCCAGTACTTC,CASRPGTVQETQYF
TRBJ1-1,-,TRBV7-3,-,TGTGCCAGCAGCATTACCCTCGGCACTGAAGCTTTCTTT,CASSITLGTEAFF
TRBJ2-7,many,TRBV6-1,TRBD2,TGTGCCAGCAGTAGACTAGCGGGAGAAGGTGAGCAGTACTTC,CASSRLAGEGEQYF
TRBJ2-3,many,TRBV5-4,TRBD1,TGTGCCAGCAGCGTCGGACAGGGGGCCTCCGATACGCAGTATTTT,CASSVGQGASDTQYF
TRBJ1-4,-,TRBV30,-,TGTGCCTGGCTTACACGGGGTAATGAAAAACTGTTTTTT,CAWLTRGNEKLFF
TRBJ2-1,many,TRBV10-3,-,TGTGCCATCAGTGAGTCACAGGCGGTGGTCAATGAGCAGTTCTTC,CAISESQAVVNEQFF
TRBJ2-5,many,TRBV5-1,-,TGCGCCAGCAGCATCCCCCAAGATGGGGAGACCCAGTACTTC,CASSIPQDGETQYF
TRBJ1-2,many,TRBV5-6,-,TGTGCCAGCAGCTTTCTTACGCCGAGCTATGGCTACACCTTC,CASSFLTPSYGYTF
TRBJ1-2,-,TRBV29-1,-,TGCAGCGCCTTCCCAGTTAGAGGCTATGGCTACACCTTC,CSAFPVRGYGYTF
TRBJ2-3,few,TRBV11-2,-,TGTGCCAGCAGCTTAGAGGTTTTCTCTGGGGATACGCAGTATTTT,CASSLEVFSGDTQYF
TRBJ2-7,few,TRBV5-5,TRBD1,TGTGCCAGCACCATAGCCGGAGGACAGGGGTTTGGGCAGTACTTC,CASTIAGGQGFGQYF
TRBJ2-5,few,TRBV5-1,TRBD2,TGCGCCAGCAGCCCTCGGACTAGCGGGTACCAAGAGACCCAGTACTTC,CASSPRTSGYQETQYF
TRBJ2-1,few,TRBV5-1,TRBD2,TGCGCCAGCAGCCGAGGACTAGCGGGGACCGACAATGAGCAGTTCTTC,CASSRGLAGTDNEQFF
TRBJ2-3,-,TRBV11-2,-,TGTGCCACCCTAAGTACAGGGCGGGGAACAGATACGCAGTATTTT,CATLSTGRGTDTQYF
TRBJ2-7,-,TRBV5-5,TRBD2,TGTGCCAGCAGCTCGGGGCGACTAGCGTCGCTACCTACCTACGAGCAGTACTTC,CASSSGRLASLPTYEQYF
TRBJ2-3,-,TRBV5-1,-,TGCGCCAGCAGCTTGGCCCAGAATTTTGGAGATACGCAGTATTTT,CASSLAQNFGDTQYF
TRBJ2-2,few,TRBV10-1,TRBD2,TGCGCCAGCAGTGGGGTTAGCGGGAGAGCGAACACCGGGGAGCTGTTTTTT,CASSGVSGRANTGELFF
TRBJ2-3,many,TRBV6-6,TRBD2,TGTGCCAGCAGAGTAGCGGGAGATACGCAGTATTTT,CASRVAGDTQYF
TRBJ2-7,-,TRBV12-3/TRBV12-4,TRBD2,TGTGCCAGCAGCCCCGATCGACTAGCGGATACCTACGAGCAGTACTTC,CASSPDRLADTYEQYF
TRBJ2-1,few,TRBV20-1,-,TGCAGCGCTGAACGGGGCGTGTCAGATGAGCAGTTCTTC,CSAERGVSDEQFF
TRBJ2-3,-,TRBV7-6,-,TGTGCCAGCAGCTTAGTCGGCCAAACAGATACGCAGTATTTT,CASSLVGQTDTQYF
TRBJ1-4,many,TRBV14,-,TGTGCCAGCAGCCAAGAGTCGGGAGGCAGCAGTGAAAAACTGTTTTTT,CASSQESGGSSEKLFF
TRBJ2-1,many,TRBV20-1,-,TGCAGTGCTAGTCCGCGTGGCAATGAGCAGTTCTTC,CSASPRGNEQFF
TRBJ1-2,many,TRBV7-9,-,TGTGCCAGCAGCTTCTTCGAAGGGGAAGGCTACACCTTC,CASSFFEGEGYTF